This TCR beta chain was sequenced for a study of blood T cell repertoires in COVID-19. Study-wide context: In each case, the material was cDNA or gDNA derived from T cells, B-cell-depleted T cells, or PBMCs.

The protocol was immunoSEQ multiplex PCR, while the TCRdb copy is restricted to in-frame clones and leaves out a portion. The sample records around 200,000 clones, 80% being singletons. The CDR3 has 13 residues. The V and J ends lost 3 bases and 2 bases respectively, with 8 bases between them. Germline values: CDR1 SNHLY, CDR2 FYNNEI. The specimen was peripheral blood. This sequence was found in an older woman with acute or convalescent COVID-19. This chain uses TRBV2 with TRBJ2-7; D unclear. For the CDR3, the DNA is TGTGCCAGCAGTGACCTTGAGGCCTACGAGCAGTACTTC. Translated: CASSDLEAYEQYF.